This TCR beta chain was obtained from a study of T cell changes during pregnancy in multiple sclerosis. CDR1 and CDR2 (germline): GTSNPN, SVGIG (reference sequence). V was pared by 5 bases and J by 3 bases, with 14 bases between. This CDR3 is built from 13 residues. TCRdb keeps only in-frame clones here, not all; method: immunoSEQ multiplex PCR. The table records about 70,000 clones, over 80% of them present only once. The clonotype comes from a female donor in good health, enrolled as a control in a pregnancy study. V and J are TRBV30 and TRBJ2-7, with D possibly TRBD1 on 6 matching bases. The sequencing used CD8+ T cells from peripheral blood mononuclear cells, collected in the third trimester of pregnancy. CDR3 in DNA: TGTGCCTGGTCCTTGGGGGCGGGCTACGAGCAGTACTTC. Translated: CAWSLGAGYEQYF.